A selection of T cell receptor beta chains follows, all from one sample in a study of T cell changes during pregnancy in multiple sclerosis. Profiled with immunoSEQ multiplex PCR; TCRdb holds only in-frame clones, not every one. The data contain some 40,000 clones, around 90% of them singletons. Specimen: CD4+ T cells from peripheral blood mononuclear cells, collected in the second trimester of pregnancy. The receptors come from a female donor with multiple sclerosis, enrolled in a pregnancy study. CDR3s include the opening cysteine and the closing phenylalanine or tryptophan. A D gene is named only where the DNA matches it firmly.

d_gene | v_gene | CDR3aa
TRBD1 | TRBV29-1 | CSVDRGSYNEQFF
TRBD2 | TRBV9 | CASSALLAGKDTQYF
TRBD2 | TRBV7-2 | CASSLDSGRALDNEQFF
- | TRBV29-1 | CSVTAYNEQFF
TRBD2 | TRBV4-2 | CASSQDPAGNEQYF
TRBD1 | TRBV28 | CASSERGQEQYF
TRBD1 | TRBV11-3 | CASSSGQNTEAFF
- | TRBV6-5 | CASSYSRINTEAFF
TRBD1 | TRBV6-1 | CASSLGQGLTDTQYF
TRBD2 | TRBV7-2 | CASSLGPAGGIAWTQYF
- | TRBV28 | CASSLIVGGGETQYF
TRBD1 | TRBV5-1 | CASSLATGYTDTQYF
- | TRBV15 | CATSRTSKVAGELFF
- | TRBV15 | CATSRGGGGNLAKNIQYF
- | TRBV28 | CASSPFSRDKLRETQYF
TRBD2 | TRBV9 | CASSGAGLGGETQYF
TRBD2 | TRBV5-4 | CASSLAGGTYEQYF
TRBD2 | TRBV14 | CASSPGLLAGVGNEQFF
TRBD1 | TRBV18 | CASSPRGQDYEQYF
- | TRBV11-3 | CASSIGRERITEAFF
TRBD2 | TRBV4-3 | CASSQDWGGWETQYF
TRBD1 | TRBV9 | CASSVGPGQAYEQYF
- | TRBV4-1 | CASSQDLSRTIRFF
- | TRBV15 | CATSRESGGSSYNEQFF
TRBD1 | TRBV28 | CASNPSDRGFGEKLFF
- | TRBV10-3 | CAIRALNTEAFF
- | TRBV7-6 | CASSLRQRSSYEQYF
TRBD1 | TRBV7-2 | CASSADRGANYEQYF
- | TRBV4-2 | CASSQDRGANTEAFF
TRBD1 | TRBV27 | CASSRPTGTRTDTQYF
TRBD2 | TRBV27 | CASSSPTSGRSNEQYF
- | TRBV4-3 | CASSQDQAGAYNEQFF
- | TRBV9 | CASSVGGTGQPQHF
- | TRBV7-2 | CASSQEGQNTEAFF
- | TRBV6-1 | CASSETSPSEQYF
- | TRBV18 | CASSPSPDRAYEQYF
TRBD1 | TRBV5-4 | CASSLGPPGQGWAGELFF
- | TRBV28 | CASTSPGASTEAFF
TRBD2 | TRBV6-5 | CASSYPAGGGTGELFF
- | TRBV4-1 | CASSQPEMNTEAFF
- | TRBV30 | CAWIESSYNEQFF
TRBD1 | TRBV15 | CATSRTGQGYGYTF
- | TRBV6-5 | CASSYAGLNSPLHF
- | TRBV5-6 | CASSLWAPGASYEQYF